Sequencing of this T cell receptor (beta chain) was carried out in a study of T-cell memory formation after mild COVID-19. Study-wide results and limits: Pre-infection memory contained some responding clones, which suggested that cross-reactive memory had joined. Of the contracting clones, CD4+ ones lay mainly in CM and EM, and CD8+ ones in EMRA. Day 15 to 85 contractors were CD4/CD8 balanced; later expanders leaned CD4+.

With regard to this clonotype: Its antigen remains unidentified.

TCRdb recomputed calls from the 5' RACE reads with MiXCR, one row per CDR3 protein. This table holds 450,000 or so distinct CDR3 sequences, around a quarter found once. V trimming: 3 bases; J trimming: 7 bases; junction bases outside the gene matches: 7. Germline CDR1 and CDR2: LGHNA and YSLEER. The length of the CDR3 is 15 residues. The sequenced material came from PBMCs or a T cell subset sorted from them (not recorded which). The TCR originated in an adult woman who had mild COVID-19 (a few samples of this study predate the infection). Cell type and time point are not known. The chain uses TRBV4-3 and TRBJ2-1, with 9 bases identical to TRBD1. The CDR3 DNA is TGCGCCAGCAGCCATTACAGGACAGGGGTTAATGAGCAGTTCTTC. Amino acids: CASSHYRTGVNEQFF.